This TCR beta chain was found in a study of T cell changes during pregnancy in multiple sclerosis (dated by TCRdb to the late 2010s). At the level of the whole study: The study examined how the T cell repertoire changed over the course of pregnancy in women with multiple sclerosis.

This clone was found a few times. The antigen it recognizes is unknown. The sample holds no much larger clone one base away, and base qualities are not on file. The CDR3 has 15 amino acids, counting the end cysteine and phenylalanine. Only the CDR3 portion is preserved as DNA: 45 bases, with reading frame beginning at the first base. CDR1 and CDR2 (SGHKS, YYEKEE) derive from the germline V gene (reference sequence). Unmatched junction bases come to 3, with V trimmed by 0 bases and J by 5 bases. Library method: the immunoSEQ multiplex PCR assay. The table comes from immuneACCESS by way of TCRdb, which keeps in-frame sequences with V and J called. Part of the clones is missing from these tables; in studies checked, under half for an unresolved V gene and the rest for unknown reasons. Present in this sample are more than 35,000 clones, 85% to 90% of which were seen just once. Approximately 0.6% of the sample is held by the ten biggest clonotypes.

Material: CD4+ T cells from peripheral blood mononuclear cells, obtained before pregnancy. This clonotype was sampled from a female donor with multiple sclerosis, enrolled in a pregnancy study. Rearrangement joined TRBV5-5 to TRBJ2-2, with 8 bases aligning to TRBD2. CDR3 sequence: CASSLVGGGTGELFF. The sequenced DNA is TGTGCCAGCAGCTTGGTAGGCGGGGGGACCGGGGAGCTGTTTTTT.